The 24 T cell receptor beta chains below come from one sample, sequenced in a study of cytomegalovirus exposure and HLA in healthy donors. Both 60 Vbeta primers and 13 Jbeta primers went into the PCR. Libraries were prepared by immunoSEQ multiplex PCR; TCRdb keeps only in-frame clonotypes and omits some of them. The sample lists roughly 130,000 clones; roughly 68% were seen once. Specimen: PBMCs. The receptors shown here come from a woman aged 45-65 years in good health and CMV-seropositive.

The rearrangement links TRBV5-6 to TRBJ1-2; TRBD1 agrees at 8 bases. V dropped 0 bases and J dropped 7; count of bases not matched to a gene: 5. There are 14 residues in the CDR3. Germline lookup yields CDR1 SGHDT and CDR2 YYEEEE. CDR3 DNA: TGTGCCAGCAGCTTGGGACAGGGGTCCCGTGGCTACACCTTC. It yields the protein CASSLGQGSRGYTF.

This sequence joins TRBV19 and TRBJ2-1; tentative D call: TRBD2 (5 bases). Germline CDR1 and CDR2: LNHDA and SQIVND (reference sequence). This CDR3 is 17 amino acids long. Trimming removed 5 bases at V and 8 bases at J, with 25 bases between. CDR3 sequence (DNA): TGTGCCAGTAGTCCCTACCCCGCTAGCCCCAAAAGGGATGAGCAGTTCTTC. Translating it yields CASSPYPASPKRDEQFF.

V and J are TRBV11-3 and TRBJ2-2; 7 nucleotides line up with TRBD2. Germline V CDR1 and CDR2: SGHNT, YENEEA. The CDR3 is made up of 14 amino acids. The V segment lost 6 bases and the J segment 5 bases; nucleotides outside the gene matches: 6. CDR3 loop: CASRTLAGTGELFF. In nucleotides, the CDR3 is TGTGCCAGCAGGACCTTAGCGGGTACCGGGGAGCTGTTTTTT.

The genes are TRBV6-1 and TRBJ2-2; a possible D gene is TRBD2 (6 bases). Trimming shortened V by 11 bases and J by 5 bases, and 18 bases separated the two germline ends. Germline assignment: CDR1 MNHNS and CDR2 SASEGT. The CDR3 extends over 14 amino acids. CDR3 sequence (DNA): TGTGCCGGAGGGGAAGTTCTGCGGACCGGGGAGCTGTTTTTT. This translates into CAGGEVLRTGELFF.

The V call is TRBV5-8, the J call TRBJ1-6; tentative D call: TRBD1 (5 bases). The germline V gene has CDR1 SGHTS and CDR2 YDEGEE. Trimming left V 0 bases short and J 10 bases short, with 14 bases between. The CDR3 contains 15 residues. The CDR3 DNA is TGTGCCAGCAGCTTGGAGCGGCGGGGACGATCACCCCTCCACTTT. Its translation: CASSLERRGRSPLHF.

This chain joins TRBV6-1 and TRBJ2-3; possibly TRBD2 for D (6 bases). Per the germline V gene, CDR1 is MNHNS and CDR2 is SASEGT. The CDR3 has 14 residues. Trimming stripped 8 bases from V and 4 bases from J, with 16 bases between. The CDR3 spells CASPGVSRADTQYF. CDR3 DNA: TGTGCCAGCCCGGGAGTTTCTAGGGCAGATACGCAGTATTTT.

This clone has more than one count but fewer than ten. The chain uses TRBV29-1 and TRBJ2-4; 10 positions match TRBD1. The ends lost 4 bases at V and 9 bases at J; junction bases unmatched: 0. Germline CDR1 and CDR2: SQVTM and ANQGSEA. CDR3 length: 11 residues. The CDR3 is CSVGQGAIQYF. The CDR3 DNA reads TGCAGCGTTGGACAGGGGGCCATTCAGTACTTC.

CDR3 region: CASSEALYGAGGSYGYTF. The CDR3 nucleotides read TGTGCCAGCAGTGAAGCCCTATACGGGGCAGGGGGAAGCTATGGCTACACCTTC. V usage is TRBV6-1 and J usage is TRBJ1-2; TRBD1 aligns across 7 bases. This CDR3 has 18 residues. CDR1 and CDR2 (germline): MNHNS, SASEGT. The V gene end was trimmed by 0 bases and the J gene end by 4 bases; junction bases not matched to a gene: 14.

The chain is built from TRBV29-1 and TRBJ1-1; 7 positions agree with TRBD1. Germline assignment: CDR1 SQVTM and CDR2 ANQGSEA. V trimming: 8 bases; J trimming: 11 bases; junction bases outside the gene matches: 17. The CDR3 has 13 residues. DNA for the CDR3: TGCAGCATCCAGACAGGGATGGGGACCGGGGCTTTCTTT. Translation: CSIQTGMGTGAFF.

V is TRBV6-1 and J is TRBJ1-5; possible D gene TRBD1, 5 bases. V was shortened by 2 bases and J by 6 bases, with 14 bases between the two germline ends. The CDR3 totals 15 residues. CDR1 is MNHNS, CDR2 SASEGT, per germline. CDR3 sequence reads: CASSENAGLGQPQHF. The CDR3 region has the DNA TGTGCCAGCAGTGAAAATGCGGGGCTAGGTCAGCCCCAGCATTTT.

This chain uses TRBV4-3 with TRBJ1-1; a weak D match, TRBD1 (5 bases). This CDR3 contains 13 residues. V was trimmed by 8 bases and J by 4 bases, leaving 14 bases between them. Germline V gene lookup returns CDR1 LGHNA and CDR2 YSLEER. In DNA, the CDR3 is TGCGCCAGCGGCCGCCAGGGAGGCACTGAAGCTTTCTTT. Translated: CASGRQGGTEAFF.

The chain is built from TRBV30 and TRBJ2-2, with unresolved D. In germline, CDR1 is GTSNPN, CDR2 SVGIG (reference sequence). Trimming left V 0 bases short and J 4 bases short, with 9 bases between. The CDR3 is 14 amino acids. The CDR3 nucleotides are TGTGCCTGGAGTGTACTTGCGCCCACCGGGGAGCTGTTTTTT. This codes for CAWSVLAPTGELFF.

The V and J genes are TRBV5-1 and TRBJ1-4, with a weak D call TRBD1 (6 bases). V was shortened by 4 bases and J by 4 bases, with 11 bases between the two germline ends. The CDR3 runs to 14 residues. CDR1 and CDR2 from the germline V gene are SGHRS and YFSETQ. Here the CDR3 reads CASSETGGNEKLFF. CDR3 coding DNA: TGCGCCAGCAGCGAGACAGGAGGTAATGAAAAACTGTTTTTT.

This clone was detected only a few times. The J gene is TRBJ1-1, the V gene TRBV4-2; no firm D call. Germline V gives CDR1 LGHNA, CDR2 YNFKEQ. V lost 1 base, J lost 5 bases, and 8 bases lay in between. The CDR3 is 13 amino acids. CDR3: CASSQAGSTEAFF. The CDR3 DNA follows: TGTGCCAGCAGCCAAGCGGGGAGTACTGAAGCTTTCTTT.

V gene TRBV5-1 combines with J gene TRBJ1-1; D is uncertain. The CDR3 has 13 residues. Per the germline V gene, CDR1 is SGHRS and CDR2 is YFSETQ. The V end was cut by 5 bases, the J end by 4 bases, with 12 bases between. CDR3 coding DNA: TGCGCCAGCAGTCATGACGGGTCCACTGAAGCTTTCTTT. It translates to CASSHDGSTEAFF.

The rearrangement links TRBV5-4 to TRBJ2-7, with unresolved D. The CDR3 is 14 amino acids. Deletions cut 0 bases from V and 0 bases from J, with 7 bases between. The germline CDR1 and CDR2 sequences are SGHNT and YYREEE (reference sequence). Here the CDR3 reads CASSLEPSSYEQYF. DNA of the CDR3: TGTGCCAGCAGCTTGGAGCCTAGCTCCTACGAGCAGTACTTC.

The rearrangement links TRBV7-6 to TRBJ1-6, with TRBD1 identical over 9 bases. Germline CDR1 reads SGHVS; CDR2 reads FNYEAQ. The ends lost 4 bases at V and 13 bases at J; junction bases unmatched: 11. The CDR3 is made up of 15 amino acids. The chain's CDR3 is CASSSGTGSLTPLHF. For the CDR3, the DNA is TGTGCCAGCAGCTCCGGGACAGGGTCACTTACGCCCCTCCACTTT.

This clone was detected only once. The chain is built from TRBV5-1 and TRBJ2-2; 10 positions agree with TRBD2. Per germline, CDR1 SGHRS and CDR2 YFSETQ. The CDR3 is 16 amino acids. Unmatched junction bases numbered 3, after V lost 4 bases and J lost 0 bases. The CDR3 sequence: CASSGGTSANTGELFF. Here the CDR3 DNA reads TGCGCCAGCAGCGGCGGGACTAGCGCGAACACCGGGGAGCTGTTTTTT.

CDR3 region: CASSRDRGDQPQHF. As DNA, the CDR3 is TGCGCCAGCAGCCGTGACAGGGGCGATCAGCCCCAGCATTTT. The chain has TRBV5-1 and TRBJ1-5; 8 bases line up with TRBD1. In germline, CDR1 is SGHRS, CDR2 YFSETQ. V shed 4 bases, J shed 5 bases, and the junction held 5 bases outside the gene matches. The CDR3 length is 14 residues. Filled out from reference TRBV5-1 and TRBJ1-5, the complete variable domain reads KAGVTQTPRYLIKTRGQQVTLSCSPISGHRSVSWYQQTPGQGLQFLFEYFSETQRNKGNFPGRFSGRQFSNSRSEMNVSTLELGDSALYLCASSRDRGDQPQHFGDGTRLSIL.

The chain couples TRBV5-1 to TRBJ2-1; 9 bases are shared with TRBD2. V lost 3 bases to trimming and J lost 10 bases; unmatched junction nucleotides: 11. The germline CDR1 and CDR2 sequences are SGHRS and YFSETQ. The CDR3 has 15 residues. The CDR3 DNA follows: TGCGCCAGCAGCTCTGGCCGCGGGGGGGCGGAAGAGCAGTTCTTC. Amino acids: CASSSGRGGAEEQFF.

The chain employs TRBV2 and TRBJ1-4; 7 bases fit TRBD1. The CDR3 contains 12 residues. The V gene's germline CDR1 is SNHLY and CDR2 FYNNEI. After removal of 8 bases from V and 7 bases from J, the junction contained 4 bases not matched to a gene. The CDR3 protein is CASARGREKLFF. In DNA form, the CDR3 reads TGTGCCAGCGCGAGGGGGCGTGAAAAACTGTTTTTT.

This chain links TRBV18 with TRBJ1-6; no clear D gene. V lost 3 bases to trimming and J lost 13 bases, with 13 bases between them. CDR1 and CDR2 (germline): KGHSH, LQKENI. The CDR3 extends over 13 amino acids. CDR3 DNA sequence: TGTGCCAGCTCACCCTCGGAGGATCTGCCCCTCCACTTT. Its protein is CASSPSEDLPLHF.

The V call is TRBV11-3, the J call TRBJ1-6; TRBD1 matches at 7 bases. The length of the CDR3 is 13 residues. CDR1 SGHNT and CDR2 YENEEA come from the germline V gene. Trimming cost V 5 bases and J 12 bases; bases outside gene matches: 7. In DNA form, the CDR3 reads TGTGCCAGCAGCCGAGACGGGGACAGACCCCTCCACTTT. Its protein is CASSRDGDRPLHF.

The chain employs TRBV27 and TRBJ2-5; TRBD2 is a possible D gene (7 bases). Germline V gives CDR1 MNHEY, CDR2 SMNVEV (reference sequence). The ends were cut back, 4 bases at V and 5 bases at J, with 17 bases in the middle. The CDR3 is made up of 15 amino acids. The DNA of the CDR3 is TGTGCCAGCAGTTCTGGGGGGCTAGCGGTCGAGACCCAGTACTTC. Its protein is CASSSGGLAVETQYF.